Below, 25 T cell receptor beta chains from the same sample are listed, as sequenced in a study of blood T cell repertoires in COVID-19. Profiled with immunoSEQ multiplex PCR; TCRdb holds only in-frame clones, not every one. This table holds tens of thousands of clones, approximately 85% found once. The material sequenced was peripheral blood. These receptors all come from a man older than 75 with acute or convalescent COVID-19.

This clone was recorded a few times. This sequence joins TRBV7-2 and TRBJ1-2, with 8 bases lining up with TRBD1. The CDR3 sequence is 14 residues long. Germline V gene data show CDR1 as SGHTA and CDR2 as FQGNSA. Trimming cost V 5 bases and J 4 bases; bases outside gene matches: 6. CDR3 in amino acids: CASSQQGAVYGYTF. CDR3 DNA: TGTGCCAGCAGCCAGCAGGGGGCGGTCTATGGCTACACCTTC.

This chain links TRBV7-2 with TRBJ1-2; 11 bases fit TRBD1. From germline, CDR1 is SGHTA and CDR2 FQGNSA. Unmatched junction bases numbered 10, after V lost 5 bases and J lost 5 bases. The CDR3 is 16 residues long. The CDR3 spells CASSLSPGQGGYGYTF. In DNA, the CDR3 is TGTGCCAGCAGCCTCTCCCCGGGACAGGGGGGGTATGGCTACACCTTC.

The chain links TRBV6-1 to TRBJ1-6; D is unclear. V lost 5 bases and J lost 0, with 8 bases in between. Germline-derived CDR1 and CDR2 are MNHNS and SASEGT. The CDR3 totals 15 residues. This CDR3 reads CASSSQDSYNSPLHF. As DNA, the CDR3 is TGTGCCAGCAGTTCTCAGGACTCCTATAATTCACCCCTCCACTTT.

The chain carries TRBV7-4 and TRBJ2-7; D is perhaps TRBD1 (6 bases). The CDR3 spans 12 residues. Germline assignment: CDR1 SGHVT and CDR2 SQSDAQ. Trimming cost V 6 bases and J 3 bases, with 9 bases left between them. The CDR3 region has the DNA TGTGCCAGCAGACGAGGGGGCTACGAGCAGTACTTC. Its translation is CASRRGGYEQYF.

The chain carries TRBV7-8 and TRBJ1-1; D gene uncertain. Trimming took off 2 bases at V and 0 bases at J, with 7 bases between the two ends. The length of the CDR3 is 14 residues. Germline V gene data show CDR1 as SGHVS and CDR2 as FQNEAQ. The DNA for the CDR3 is TGTGCCAGCAGCTTACTCAGGTTGAACACTGAAGCTTTCTTT. Amino acid sequence: CASSLLRLNTEAFF.

The chain combines TRBV28 with TRBJ2-5; 7 bases map to TRBD2. J lost 6 bases, V lost 5 bases, and 9 bases had no gene match. CDR1 and CDR2 from the germline V gene are MDHEN and SYDVKM. This CDR3 spans 14 amino acids. The CDR3 sequence is CASSAPSGEQTQYF. DNA of the CDR3: TGTGCCAGCAGTGCTCCCAGCGGGGAACAGACCCAGTACTTC.

The chain recombines TRBV3-1 (or the pseudogene TRBV3-2) with TRBJ2-1, with TRBD1 identical over 7 bases. The CDR3 length is 16 residues. J gave up 4 bases and V 2 bases, and 8 bases lay outside the gene matches. Germline V CDR1 and CDR2: LGHDT, YNNKEL (reference sequence). CDR3 bases: TGTGCCAGCAGCCAAATCCCACGGGACAGATACAATGAGCAGTTCTTC. This sequence encodes CASSQIPRDRYNEQFF.

This clone was observed once. This chain uses TRBV11-2 with TRBJ2-6; D might be TRBD1 (6 bases). The V end was cut by 7 bases, the J end by 0 bases, with 13 bases between. Germline V CDR1 and CDR2: SGHAT, FQNNGV. The CDR3 totals 16 residues. CDR3 in amino acids: CASNNRARSGANVLTF. The CDR3 coding sequence is TGTGCCAGCAACAACAGGGCCCGCTCTGGGGCCAACGTCCTGACTTTC.

This chain uses TRBV18 with TRBJ1-2; 10 bases are a match to TRBD1. This CDR3 contains 16 residues. V shed 3 bases, J shed 6 bases, and the junction held 10 bases outside the gene matches. CDR1 and CDR2 (germline): KGHSH, LQKENI. The CDR3 reads CASSPLTGGSPNGYTF. The CDR3, as DNA: TGTGCCAGCTCACCTTTGACAGGGGGCTCCCCAAATGGCTACACCTTC.

As DNA, the CDR3 is TGTGCCAGCTCACCTTCGACAGGCTCCTACGAGCAGTACTTC. This encodes CASSPSTGSYEQYF. This chain uses TRBV18 with TRBJ2-7; tentative D call: TRBD1 (6 bases). The V end lost 3 bases, the J end lost 0 bases, and 9 bases lay between the germline ends. The germline V gene encodes CDR1 KGHSH and CDR2 LQKENI. The CDR3 totals 14 residues.

The chain's CDR3 is CASSEGQGSTDTQYF. CDR3 DNA sequence: TGCGCCAGCAGTGAGGGGCAGGGTAGCACAGATACGCAGTATTTT. V is TRBV10-1 and J is TRBJ2-3; TRBD1 might be the D (5 bases). This CDR3 comprises 15 residues. V lost 2 bases and J 0 bases, leaving 9 bases between the germline ends. Germline lookup yields CDR1 WNHNN and CDR2 SYGVQD (reference sequence).

This chain connects TRBV2 to TRBJ2-7; D might be TRBD1 (5 bases). V lost 4 bases, J lost 6 bases, and 22 bases lay in between. The V gene's germline CDR1 is SNHLY and CDR2 FYNNEI. This CDR3 is 16 amino acids long. The CDR3 bases are TGTGCCAGCAGTGGGTTCAATTCAGGGCCCCCCGGCGAGCAGTACTTC. It encodes CASSGFNSGPPGEQYF. Variable domain in full (rest from reference TRBV2 and TRBJ2-7): EPEVTQTPSHQVTQMGQEVILRCVPISNHLYFYWYRQILGQKVEFLVSFYNNEISEKSEIFDDQFSVERPDGSNFTLKIRSTKLEDSAMYFCASSGFNSGPPGEQYFGPGTRLTVT.

The chain carries TRBV28 and TRBJ1-5; 8 bases match TRBD1. Trimming removed 6 bases from V and 3 bases from J; junction bases left unmatched: 7. In germline, CDR1 is MDHEN, CDR2 SYDVKM. The CDR3 extends over 15 amino acids. This chain's CDR3 is CASSSTGGVNQPQHF. The CDR3, as DNA: TGTGCCAGCAGCTCCACAGGGGGAGTCAATCAGCCCCAGCATTTT.

The rearrangement links TRBV4-1 to TRBJ2-3; 11 bases map to TRBD2. The germline V gene encodes CDR1 MGHRA and CDR2 YSYEKL. The J segment lost 6 bases and the V segment lost 1 base, leaving 6 bases of the junction unmatched. The CDR3 totals 16 residues. The CDR3 loop reads CASSQVAGGVRDTQYF. The CDR3 DNA reads TGCGCCAGCAGCCAAGTAGCGGGGGGGGTGCGGGATACGCAGTATTTT.

This chain connects TRBV2 to TRBJ2-1; D may be TRBD1 (7 bases). V was cut by 9 bases and J by 0 bases, with 12 bases left in between. CDR1 and CDR2 (germline): SNHLY, FYNNEI. The CDR3 is 14 residues long. CDR3 region: CARTRDSSYNEQFF. Written as DNA, the CDR3 is TGTGCCAGGACTAGGGACAGCTCCTACAATGAGCAGTTCTTC.

This clone was seen more than once but under ten times. This chain connects TRBV18 to TRBJ2-2; D not resolved. Germline V CDR1 and CDR2: KGHSH, LQKENI. Between the trimmed V and J ends, which lost 2 bases and 4 bases, there was a span of 8 bases. The length of the CDR3 is 14 residues. The CDR3 reads CASSPEIVTGELFF. DNA for the CDR3: TGTGCCAGCTCACCAGAAATAGTCACCGGGGAGCTGTTTTTT.

The J gene is TRBJ2-7, the V gene TRBV6-5; D ambiguous. The germline V gene encodes CDR1 MNHEY and CDR2 SVGAGI. V gave up 2 bases and J gave up 3 bases, with 17 bases separating them. The CDR3 has 16 residues. CDR3 bases: TGTGCCAGCAGTTACGTTAGGAGAAATTACGGCTACGAGCAGTACTTC. Translated, it gives CASSYVRRNYGYEQYF.

This chain uses TRBV10-2 with TRBJ1-1; TRBD1 aligns across 10 bases. This CDR3 comprises 17 residues. The V segment lost 9 bases and the J segment 1 base; nucleotides outside the gene matches: 14. The germline CDR1 and CDR2 sequences are WSHSY and SAAADI. The CDR3 DNA sequence: TGCGCCAGTGGCCCGATCGGGACAGGGGAGGGGAACACTGAAGCTTTCTTT. This translates into CASGPIGTGEGNTEAFF.

The rearrangement joins TRBV7-3 to TRBJ2-2; TRBD1 is a possible D gene (6 bases). The germline gives CDR1 SGHTA, CDR2 FQGTGA. This CDR3 contains 14 residues. V was pared by 3 bases and J by 3 bases, with 8 bases between. This CDR3 reads CASSFGQHTGELFF. The CDR3 DNA is TGTGCCAGCAGCTTCGGACAGCACACCGGGGAGCTGTTTTTT.

The rearrangement links TRBV28 to TRBJ1-1; D not resolved. V was shortened by 3 bases and J by 2 bases, with 13 bases between the two germline ends. In germline, CDR1 is MDHEN, CDR2 SYDVKM. The CDR3 is 15 residues long. The chain's CDR3 is CASSFSLAANTEAFF. The DNA of the CDR3 is TGTGCCAGCAGTTTCTCTCTGGCGGCTAACACTGAAGCTTTCTTT.

The chain carries TRBV5-8 and TRBJ1-6; no firm D call. Germline loops: CDR1 SGHTS, CDR2 YDEGEE. The CDR3 loop spans 16 amino acids. The V gene lost 4 bases and the J gene lost 6 bases, with 17 bases spanning the gap. CDR3 DNA sequence: TGTGCCAGCAGCCGACAAGACCTGGCCGGTAATTCACCCCTCCACTTT. Amino acids: CASSRQDLAGNSPLHF.

This rearrangement joins TRBV7-2 to TRBJ2-2; D is ambiguous. Germline CDR1 and CDR2: SGHTA and FQGNSA. Trimming stripped 5 bases from V and 5 bases from J, with 3 bases between. The CDR3 has 11 residues. In DNA, the CDR3 is TGTGCCAGCAGCCTGACCGGGGAGCTGTTTTTT. Protein sequence: CASSLTGELFF.

This clone has a handful of counts. The rearrangement joins TRBV27 to TRBJ2-7; 10 bases fit TRBD1. The V and J ends lost 2 bases and 5 bases, in that order; junction bases with no gene match: 6. The length of the CDR3 is 15 residues. CDR1 is MNHEY, CDR2 SMNVEV, per germline (reference sequence). The CDR3 protein is CASSLAGQGIDEQYF. In DNA, the CDR3 is TGTGCCAGCAGTTTAGCGGGACAGGGGATTGACGAGCAGTACTTC.

This clone has a single count. This rearrangement joins TRBV7-2 to TRBJ2-7; 9 bases map to TRBD1. V lost 4 bases to trimming and J lost 6 bases; unmatched junction nucleotides: 13. The V gene's germline CDR1 is SGHTA and CDR2 FQGNSA. This CDR3 spans 16 amino acids. CDR3: CASSSGLNRGQSEQYF. The CDR3 DNA reads TGTGCCAGCAGCTCAGGGTTAAACAGGGGGCAGAGCGAGCAGTACTTC.

This clone was seen only a few times. The chain combines TRBV2 with TRBJ2-2, with D possibly TRBD2 on 6 matching bases. Germline loops: CDR1 SNHLY, CDR2 FYNNEI. CDR3 length: 17 amino acids. V dropped 1 base and J dropped 6 bases, with 18 bases sitting between them. The CDR3 DNA sequence: TGTGCCAGCAGTGAAGGGTTTCGGGGGATACAAGCCGGGGAGCTGTTTTTT. Translating gives CASSEGFRGIQAGELFF.